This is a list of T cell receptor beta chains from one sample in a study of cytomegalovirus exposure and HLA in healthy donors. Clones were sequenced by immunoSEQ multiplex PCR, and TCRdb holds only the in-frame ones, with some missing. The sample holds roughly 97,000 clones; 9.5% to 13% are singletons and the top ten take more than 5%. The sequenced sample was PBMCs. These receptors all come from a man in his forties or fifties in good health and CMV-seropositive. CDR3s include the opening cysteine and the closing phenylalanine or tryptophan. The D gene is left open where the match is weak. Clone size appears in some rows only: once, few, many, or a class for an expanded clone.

CDR3 DNA: TGTGCCAGCAGCTCTAGCGGGATCATTATTGAGCAGTACTTC
CDR3 protein: CASSSSGIIIEQYF
J gene: TRBJ2-7
CDR3 length: 14
clone size: .
V gene: TRBV7-9
D gene: TRBD2

CDR3 DNA: TGTGCCAGCAGTGAATTACTATCGAACACAGATACGCAGTATTTT
CDR3 protein: CASSELLSNTDTQYF
J gene: TRBJ2-3
CDR3 length: 15
clone size: .
V gene: TRBV25-1
D gene: .

CDR3 DNA: TGTGCCAGCAGCCCAGGTCCCAATGAGCAGTTCTTC
CDR3 protein: CASSPGPNEQFF
J gene: TRBJ2-1
CDR3 length: 12
clone size: few
V gene: TRBV7-9
D gene: .

CDR3 DNA: TGTGCCAGCAGTCTGAACACCGGGGAGCTGTTTTTT
CDR3 protein: CASSLNTGELFF
J gene: TRBJ2-2
CDR3 length: 12
clone size: .
V gene: TRBV27
D gene: .

CDR3 DNA: TGCGCCAGCAGCAACAGCCGGGACAGGTTGTACGAGCAGTACTTC
CDR3 protein: CASSNSRDRLYEQYF
J gene: TRBJ2-7
CDR3 length: 15
clone size: few
V gene: TRBV5-1
D gene: TRBD1

CDR3 DNA: TGTGCCAGCAGTTACTCGATTTTGGGGGGCGAGCAGTACTTC
CDR3 protein: CASSYSILGGEQYF
J gene: TRBJ2-7
CDR3 length: 14
clone size: .
V gene: TRBV6-5
D gene: .

CDR3 DNA: TGTGCCAGCAGTGCCAGGGTTGTTTTAGAGACCCAGTACTTC
CDR3 protein: CASSARVVLETQYF
J gene: TRBJ2-5
CDR3 length: 14
clone size: .
V gene: TRBV28
D gene: .

CDR3 DNA: TGTGCCAGCAGCCGAAGTAGCGGGAGAAGGCCCGATACGCAGTATTTT
CDR3 protein: CASSRSSGRRPDTQYF
J gene: TRBJ2-3
CDR3 length: 16
clone size: .
V gene: TRBV5-4
D gene: TRBD2

CDR3 DNA: TGTGCCAGCAGCGTAGATCCGGGATCAACCTACGAGCAGTACTTC
CDR3 protein: CASSVDPGSTYEQYF
J gene: TRBJ2-7
CDR3 length: 15
clone size: .
V gene: TRBV9
D gene: .

CDR3 DNA: TGCAGCGTTGTGCCTAGCGGGAGGGATACGCAGTATTTT
CDR3 protein: CSVVPSGRDTQYF
J gene: TRBJ2-3
CDR3 length: 13
clone size: .
V gene: TRBV29-1
D gene: TRBD2

CDR3 DNA: TGTGCCAGCAAAAAATCCCCTTTCTCTCGGGAGCTGTTTTTT
CDR3 protein: CASKKSPFSRELFF
J gene: TRBJ2-2
CDR3 length: 14
clone size: few
V gene: TRBV6-5
D gene: .

CDR3 DNA: TGTGCCAGCAGCGTACGCCCGGCCACAGGGAAAGAGACCCAGTACTTC
CDR3 protein: CASSVRPATGKETQYF
J gene: TRBJ2-5
CDR3 length: 16
clone size: .
V gene: TRBV9
D gene: .

CDR3 DNA: TGTGCCAGCAGTAGCCCCCTAGCGGATATAACCTACGAGCAGTACTTC
CDR3 protein: CASSSPLADITYEQYF
J gene: TRBJ2-7
CDR3 length: 16
clone size: .
V gene: TRBV28
D gene: TRBD2

CDR3 DNA: TGCGCCAGCAGCCAAGATTCGTATGGGCCGTCTGCTGGCTACACCTTC
CDR3 protein: CASSQDSYGPSAGYTF
J gene: TRBJ1-2
CDR3 length: 16
clone size: .
V gene: TRBV4-1
D gene: .

CDR3 DNA: TGTGCCTGGAGTGTAGCGGGACCAACCTCCTACGAGCAGTACTTC
CDR3 protein: CAWSVAGPTSYEQYF
J gene: TRBJ2-7
CDR3 length: 15
clone size: .
V gene: TRBV30
D gene: TRBD2

CDR3 DNA: TGTGCCAGCAGCTCCTCAGGGACTAGCACAGATACGCAGTATTTT
CDR3 protein: CASSSSGTSTDTQYF
J gene: TRBJ2-3
CDR3 length: 15
clone size: .
V gene: TRBV7-3
D gene: .

CDR3 DNA: TGTGCCAGTAGTGGACAAAGGACCGCGGAGGGAGAGACCCAGTACTTC
CDR3 protein: CASSGQRTAEGETQYF
J gene: TRBJ2-5
CDR3 length: 16
clone size: .
V gene: TRBV19
D gene: .

CDR3 DNA: TGCAGCGTTCTTAGAGAGACCCAGTACTTC
CDR3 protein: CSVLRETQYF
J gene: TRBJ2-5
CDR3 length: 10
clone size: .
V gene: TRBV29-1
D gene: .

CDR3 DNA: TGTGCCAGCAGCTCACCCGGGACAGGGGGCTATGGCTACACCTTC
CDR3 protein: CASSSPGTGGYGYTF
J gene: TRBJ1-2
CDR3 length: 15
clone size: .
V gene: TRBV4-2
D gene: TRBD1

CDR3 DNA: TGTGCCAGCAGCCAAGGGACTAGCGGGATCACCGGGGAGCTGTTTTTT
CDR3 protein: CASSQGTSGITGELFF
J gene: TRBJ2-2
CDR3 length: 16
clone size: .
V gene: TRBV14
D gene: TRBD2

CDR3 DNA: TGCGCCAGCAGACAAACTAGCGGGCCCTACAATGAGCAGTTCTTC
CDR3 protein: CASRQTSGPYNEQFF
J gene: TRBJ2-1
CDR3 length: 15
clone size: few
V gene: TRBV5-1
D gene: TRBD2

CDR3 DNA: TGTGCCAGCAGCTCGGGATTCGAGCAGTACTTC
CDR3 protein: CASSSGFEQYF
J gene: TRBJ2-7
CDR3 length: 11
clone size: .
V gene: TRBV7-2
D gene: .

CDR3 DNA: TGCGCCAGCAGTGAGTTTCGAGGGCTAGCGGGGCCCCCGACGGCCGGGGAGCTGTTTTTT
CDR3 protein: CASSEFRGLAGPPTAGELFF
J gene: TRBJ2-2
CDR3 length: 20
clone size: .
V gene: TRBV10-1
D gene: TRBD2

CDR3 DNA: TGTGCCAGCAGCCAAAGGGCAACAGGGCGCCATCAGCCCCAGCATTTT
CDR3 protein: CASSQRATGRHQPQHF
J gene: TRBJ1-5
CDR3 length: 16
clone size: few
V gene: TRBV4-2
D gene: .

CDR3 DNA: TGTGCCAGCAGCTCGGTTCACCTGATGAACACTGAAGCTTTCTTT
CDR3 protein: CASSSVHLMNTEAFF
J gene: TRBJ1-1
CDR3 length: 15
clone size: few
V gene: TRBV11-3
D gene: .

CDR3 DNA: TGTGCCATCAGTGAGACAGGGGTCGGCACTGAAGCTTTCTTT
CDR3 protein: CAISETGVGTEAFF
J gene: TRBJ1-1
CDR3 length: 14
clone size: .
V gene: TRBV10-3
D gene: TRBD1

CDR3 DNA: TGTGCCAGCAGCCCGACAGAGCTGAACACTGAAGCTTTCTTT
CDR3 protein: CASSPTELNTEAFF
J gene: TRBJ1-1
CDR3 length: 14
clone size: few
V gene: TRBV7-9
D gene: .

CDR3 DNA: TGTGCCAGCAGTTTGTCTAGGCCCTACAATGAGCAGTTCTTC
CDR3 protein: CASSLSRPYNEQFF
J gene: TRBJ2-1
CDR3 length: 14
clone size: .
V gene: TRBV28
D gene: .

CDR3 DNA: TGCGCCAGCAGCCATACAAGGGGACTAGCGGGAGGGCCTATCGGGGAGCTGTTTTTT
CDR3 protein: CASSHTRGLAGGPIGELFF
J gene: TRBJ2-2
CDR3 length: 19
clone size: few
V gene: TRBV4-1
D gene: TRBD2

CDR3 DNA: TGCGCCAGCAGTGAGTACAGGGAAGGCTACACCTTC
CDR3 protein: CASSEYREGYTF
J gene: TRBJ1-2
CDR3 length: 12
clone size: few
V gene: TRBV10-1
D gene: .

CDR3 DNA: TGTGCCAGCAGTTCGCGACAGGGTGGGAGGGAGACCCAGTACTTC
CDR3 protein: CASSSRQGGRETQYF
J gene: TRBJ2-5
CDR3 length: 15
clone size: few
V gene: TRBV27
D gene: .

CDR3 DNA: TGCGCCAGCAGCCCAATCTACAGGGGTATCTCTGGAAACACCATATATTTT
CDR3 protein: CASSPIYRGISGNTIYF
J gene: TRBJ1-3
CDR3 length: 17
clone size: .
V gene: TRBV5-1
D gene: TRBD1

CDR3 DNA: TGTGCCAGCAGTTTACAGAGTAGTCAGCCCCAGCATTTT
CDR3 protein: CASSLQSSQPQHF
J gene: TRBJ1-5
CDR3 length: 13
clone size: .
V gene: TRBV6-5
D gene: .

CDR3 DNA: TGTGCCAGCACCCTGGGGGGAGGGGAAGCAGATACGCAGTATTTT
CDR3 protein: CASTLGGGEADTQYF
J gene: TRBJ2-3
CDR3 length: 15
clone size: few
V gene: TRBV2
D gene: TRBD2

CDR3 DNA: TGTGCCAGCAGTCCCGGGACAGGGAACAATCAGCCCCAGCATTTT
CDR3 protein: CASSPGTGNNQPQHF
J gene: TRBJ1-5
CDR3 length: 15
clone size: .
V gene: TRBV5-6
D gene: TRBD1

CDR3 DNA: TGCAGCGTTGAAGATGGGGGGGCAAGGGCCTACAATGAGCAGTTCTTC
CDR3 protein: CSVEDGGARAYNEQFF
J gene: TRBJ2-1
CDR3 length: 16
clone size: few
V gene: TRBV29-1
D gene: .

CDR3 DNA: TGTGCCAGTGCGGGTCGGTACACTGAAGCTTTCTTT
CDR3 protein: CASAGRYTEAFF
J gene: TRBJ1-1
CDR3 length: 12
clone size: .
V gene: TRBV19
D gene: .